The clone carrying this T cell receptor (beta chain) was counted only a few times. The antigen remains undetermined. This may stem from a read error, because a much larger clone lies one nucleotide away. Germline V lookup: CDR1 MNHNS, CDR2 SASEGT. The CDR3 spans 15 residues. This record belongs to a study of regulatory T cells in long-lasting Graves disease. Time point in this sample: newly diagnosed GD, antithyroid drugs for less than 3 months. PBMC RNA was the source of the TCR library. Building of the TCR beta libraries involved iRepertoire HTBI primers and Arm-PCR of CDR3 regions. Each CDR3 protein is one row after TCRdb ran MiXCR on the multiplex PCR reads. Of more than 350,000 distinct CDR3 sequences listed, 14% to 15% were seen once; the top ten hold 16%. The study's findings and limits: Persistent disease samples used TRBV28, TRBJ1-2 and TRBJ2-5 preferentially.

This sample also belongs to another study, concerning T cells in Graves' hyperthyroidism and ophthalmopathy. Per that study: The patients, who ranged from 18 to 65 in age, presented with newly diagnosed hyperthyroidism lasting under 2 months. The HTBI set primed first-round TCR CDR3 RT-PCR. A 13 V-J signature model discriminated ophthalmopathy versus stable hyperthyroidism.

The material sequenced was peripheral blood mononuclear cells (PBMCs), taken at new diagnosis, from a patient treated with antithyroid drugs. The source is a woman younger than 45 with Graves disease. The V call is TRBV6-1, the J call TRBJ2-7; tentative D call: TRBD1 (6 bases). The CDR3, as DNA: TGTGCCTGCAGTGAAGGACTGCCAGGGGTAAGGGAGCAGTACTTC. This codes for CACSEGLPGVREQYF.